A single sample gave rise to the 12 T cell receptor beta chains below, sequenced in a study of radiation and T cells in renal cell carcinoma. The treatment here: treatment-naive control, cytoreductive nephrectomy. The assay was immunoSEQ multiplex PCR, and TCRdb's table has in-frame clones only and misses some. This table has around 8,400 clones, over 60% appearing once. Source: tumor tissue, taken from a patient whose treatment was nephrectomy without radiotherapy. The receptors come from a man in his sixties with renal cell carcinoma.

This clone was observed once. The CDR3 sequence is CASSHLLAGGGSYNEQFF. CDR3 bases: TGCGCCAGCAGCCACCTGCTAGCGGGAGGGGGCTCCTACAATGAGCAGTTCTTC. The genes are TRBV4-1 and TRBJ2-1; TRBD2 matches at 12 bases. The length of the CDR3 is 18 residues. The V and J ends lost 3 bases and 0 bases, in that order; junction bases with no gene match: 6. Germline loops: CDR1 MGHRA, CDR2 YSYEKL.

The CDR3 DNA reads TGCAGCGTATTGAAAGGGACAGGGAGCTATGGCTACACCTTC. Its translation: CSVLKGTGSYGYTF. The chain recombines TRBV29-1 with TRBJ1-2; 9 bases agree with TRBD1. Germline assignment: CDR1 SQVTM and CDR2 ANQGSEA. CDR3 length: 14 residues. The V segment lost 6 bases and the J segment 4 bases; nucleotides outside the gene matches: 9.

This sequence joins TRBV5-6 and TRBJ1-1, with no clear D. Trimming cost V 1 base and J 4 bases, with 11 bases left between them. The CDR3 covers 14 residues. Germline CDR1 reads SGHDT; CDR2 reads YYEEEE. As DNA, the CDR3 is TGTGCCAGCAGCTTGTTGGGGTTGGGCACTGAAGCTTTCTTT. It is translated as CASSLLGLGTEAFF.

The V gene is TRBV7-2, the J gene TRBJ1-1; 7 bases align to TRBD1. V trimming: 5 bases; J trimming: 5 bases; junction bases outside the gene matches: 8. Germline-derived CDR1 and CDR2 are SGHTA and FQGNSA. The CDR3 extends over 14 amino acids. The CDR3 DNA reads TGTGCCAGCAGCCCCCGGACAGGACAAACTGAAGCTTTCTTT. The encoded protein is CASSPRTGQTEAFF.

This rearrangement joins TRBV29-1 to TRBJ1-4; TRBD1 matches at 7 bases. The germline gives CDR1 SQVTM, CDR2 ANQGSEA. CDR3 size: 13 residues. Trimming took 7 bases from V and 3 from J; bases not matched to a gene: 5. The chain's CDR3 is CSASGGANEKLFF. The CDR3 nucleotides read TGCAGCGCTTCAGGGGGGGCTAATGAAAAACTGTTTTTT.

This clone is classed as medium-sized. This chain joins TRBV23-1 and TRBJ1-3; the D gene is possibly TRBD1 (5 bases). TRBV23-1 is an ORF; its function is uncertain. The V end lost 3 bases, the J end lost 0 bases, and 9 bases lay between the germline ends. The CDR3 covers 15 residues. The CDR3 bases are TGCGCCAGCAGTCACGGGGGACCCTCTGGAAACACCATATATTTT. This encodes CASSHGGPSGNTIYF.

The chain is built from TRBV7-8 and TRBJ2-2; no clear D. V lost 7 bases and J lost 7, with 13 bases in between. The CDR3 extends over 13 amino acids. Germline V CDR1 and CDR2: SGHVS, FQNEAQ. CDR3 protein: CASTRPGNGELFF. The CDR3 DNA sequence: TGTGCCAGCACCCGCCCGGGTAACGGGGAGCTGTTTTTT.

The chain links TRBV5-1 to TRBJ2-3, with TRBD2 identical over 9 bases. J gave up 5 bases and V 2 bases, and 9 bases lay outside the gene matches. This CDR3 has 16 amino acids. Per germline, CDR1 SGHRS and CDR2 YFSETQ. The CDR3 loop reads CASSFKRAGGVDTQYF. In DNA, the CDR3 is TGCGCCAGCAGCTTCAAGCGGGCGGGAGGGGTAGATACGCAGTATTTT. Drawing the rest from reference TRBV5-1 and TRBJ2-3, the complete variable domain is KAGVTQTPRYLIKTRGQQVTLSCSPISGHRSVSWYQQTPGQGLQFLFEYFSETQRNKGNFPGRFSGRQFSNSRSEMNVSTLELGDSALYLCASSFKRAGGVDTQYFGPGTRLTVL.

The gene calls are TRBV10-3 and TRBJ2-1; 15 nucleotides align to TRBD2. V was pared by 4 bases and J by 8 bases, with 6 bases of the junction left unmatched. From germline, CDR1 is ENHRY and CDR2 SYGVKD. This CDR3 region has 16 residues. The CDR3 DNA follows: TGTGCCATCAGTGCCGGACTAGCGGGGGGGGCAGATGAGCAGTTCTTC. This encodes CAISAGLAGGADEQFF.

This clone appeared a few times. The CDR3 sequence: CASSQSPAIMNTEAFF. The CDR3 bases are TGCGCCAGCAGTCAATCCCCCGCCATCATGAACACTGAAGCTTTCTTT. This chain links TRBV23-1 with TRBJ1-1; D ambiguous. TRBV23-1 is identified as an open reading frame with a role that is uncertain. Trimming took 0 bases from V and 0 from J, leaving 11 bases between them. The length of the CDR3 is 16 residues.

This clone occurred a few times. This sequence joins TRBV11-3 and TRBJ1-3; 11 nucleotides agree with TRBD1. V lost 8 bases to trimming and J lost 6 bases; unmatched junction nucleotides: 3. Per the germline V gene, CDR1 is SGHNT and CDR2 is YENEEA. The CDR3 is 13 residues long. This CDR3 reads CASGTGGLNTIYF. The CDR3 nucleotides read TGTGCCAGCGGGACAGGGGGATTAAACACCATATATTTT.

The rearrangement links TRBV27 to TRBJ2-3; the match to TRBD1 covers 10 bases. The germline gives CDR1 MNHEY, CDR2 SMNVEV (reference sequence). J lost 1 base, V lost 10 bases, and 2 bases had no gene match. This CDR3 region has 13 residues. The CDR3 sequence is CAIGQGGTDTQYF. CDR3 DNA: TGTGCCATCGGACAGGGGGGCACAGATACGCAGTATTTT.